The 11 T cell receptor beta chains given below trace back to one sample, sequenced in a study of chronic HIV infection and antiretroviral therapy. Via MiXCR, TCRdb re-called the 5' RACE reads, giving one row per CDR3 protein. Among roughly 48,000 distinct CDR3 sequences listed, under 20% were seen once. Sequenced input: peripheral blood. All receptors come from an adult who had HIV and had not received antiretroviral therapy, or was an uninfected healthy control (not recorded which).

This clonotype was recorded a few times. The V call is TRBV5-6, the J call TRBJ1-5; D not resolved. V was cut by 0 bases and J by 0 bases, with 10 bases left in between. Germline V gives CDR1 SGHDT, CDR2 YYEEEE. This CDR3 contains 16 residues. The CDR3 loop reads CASSLAAGYSNQPQHF. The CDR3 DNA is TGTGCCAGCAGCTTGGCGGCGGGGTATAGCAATCAGCCCCAGCATTTT.

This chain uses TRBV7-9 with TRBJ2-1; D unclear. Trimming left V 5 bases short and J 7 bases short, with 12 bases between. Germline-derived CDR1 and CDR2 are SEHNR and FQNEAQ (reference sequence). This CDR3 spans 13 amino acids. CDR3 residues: CASSHTSRNEQFF. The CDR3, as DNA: TGTGCCAGCAGCCACACGTCGCGGAATGAGCAGTTCTTC. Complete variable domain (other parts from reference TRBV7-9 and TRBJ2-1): DTGVSQNPRHKITKRGQNVTFRCDPISEHNRLYWYRQTLGQGPEFLTYFQNEAQLEKSRLLSDRFSAERPKGSFSTLEIQRTEQGDSAMYLCASSHTSRNEQFFGPGTRLTVL.

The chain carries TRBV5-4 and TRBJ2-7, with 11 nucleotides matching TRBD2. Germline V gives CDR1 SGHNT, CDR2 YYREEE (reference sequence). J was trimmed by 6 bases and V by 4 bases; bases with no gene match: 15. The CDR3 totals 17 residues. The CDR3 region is CASSLGTSGSRRGEQYF. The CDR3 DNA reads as TGTGCCAGCAGCCTGGGAACTAGCGGGAGCCGTAGGGGCGAGCAGTACTTC.

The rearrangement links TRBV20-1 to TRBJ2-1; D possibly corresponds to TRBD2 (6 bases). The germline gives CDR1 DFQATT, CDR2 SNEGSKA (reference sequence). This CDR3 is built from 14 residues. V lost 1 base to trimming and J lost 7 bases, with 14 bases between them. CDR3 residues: CSARARELGNEQFF. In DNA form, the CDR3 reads TGCAGTGCTAGAGCACGGGAGCTCGGTAATGAGCAGTTCTTC.

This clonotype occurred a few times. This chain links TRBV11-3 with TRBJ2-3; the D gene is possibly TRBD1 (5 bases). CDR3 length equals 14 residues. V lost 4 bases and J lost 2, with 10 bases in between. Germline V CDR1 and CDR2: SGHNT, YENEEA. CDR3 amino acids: CASSSSRATDTQYF. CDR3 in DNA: TGTGCCAGCAGCTCATCCAGGGCCACAGATACGCAGTATTTT.

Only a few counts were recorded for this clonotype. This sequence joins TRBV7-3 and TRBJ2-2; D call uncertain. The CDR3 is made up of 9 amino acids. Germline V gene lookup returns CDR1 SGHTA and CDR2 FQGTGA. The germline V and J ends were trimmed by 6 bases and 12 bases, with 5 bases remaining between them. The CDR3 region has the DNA TGTGCCAGCAGTAGAAAGCTGTTTTTT. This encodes CASSRKLFF.

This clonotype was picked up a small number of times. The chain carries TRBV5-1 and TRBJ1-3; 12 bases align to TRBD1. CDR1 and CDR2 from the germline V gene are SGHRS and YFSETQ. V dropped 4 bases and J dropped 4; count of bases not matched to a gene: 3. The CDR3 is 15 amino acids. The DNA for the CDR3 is TGCGCCAGCAGCCGGGACAGGGGGCGCGGAAACACCATATATTTT. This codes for CASSRDRGRGNTIYF.

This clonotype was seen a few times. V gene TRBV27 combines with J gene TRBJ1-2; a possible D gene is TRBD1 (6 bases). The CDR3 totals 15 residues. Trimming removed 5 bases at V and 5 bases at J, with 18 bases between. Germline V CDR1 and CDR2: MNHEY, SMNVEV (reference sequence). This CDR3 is CASSLTGTGVYGYTF. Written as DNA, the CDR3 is TGTGCCAGCAGTCTAACAGGGACGGGAGTATATGGCTACACCTTC.

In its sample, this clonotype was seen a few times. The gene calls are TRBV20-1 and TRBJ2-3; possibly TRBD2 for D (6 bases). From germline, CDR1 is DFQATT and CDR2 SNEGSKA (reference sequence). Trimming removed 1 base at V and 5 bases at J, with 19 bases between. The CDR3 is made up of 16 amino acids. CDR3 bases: TGCAGTGCTAGAGTTCCCGGGAGAAGTTTTCAAGATACGCAGTATTTT. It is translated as CSARVPGRSFQDTQYF.

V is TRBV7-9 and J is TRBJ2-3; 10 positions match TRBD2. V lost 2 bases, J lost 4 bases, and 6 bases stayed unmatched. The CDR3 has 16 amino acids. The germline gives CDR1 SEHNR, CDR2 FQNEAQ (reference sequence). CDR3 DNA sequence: TGTGCCAGCAGCTTACTGGAGCTAGCGGGAGCAGATACGCAGTATTTT. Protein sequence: CASSLLELAGADTQYF.

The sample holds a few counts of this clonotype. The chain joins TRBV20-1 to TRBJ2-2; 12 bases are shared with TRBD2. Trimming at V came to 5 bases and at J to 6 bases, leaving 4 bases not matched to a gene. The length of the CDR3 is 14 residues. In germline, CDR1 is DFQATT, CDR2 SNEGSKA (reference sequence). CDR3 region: CSASTSGRSGELFF. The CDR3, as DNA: TGCAGTGCTTCGACTAGCGGGAGATCCGGGGAGCTGTTTTTT.